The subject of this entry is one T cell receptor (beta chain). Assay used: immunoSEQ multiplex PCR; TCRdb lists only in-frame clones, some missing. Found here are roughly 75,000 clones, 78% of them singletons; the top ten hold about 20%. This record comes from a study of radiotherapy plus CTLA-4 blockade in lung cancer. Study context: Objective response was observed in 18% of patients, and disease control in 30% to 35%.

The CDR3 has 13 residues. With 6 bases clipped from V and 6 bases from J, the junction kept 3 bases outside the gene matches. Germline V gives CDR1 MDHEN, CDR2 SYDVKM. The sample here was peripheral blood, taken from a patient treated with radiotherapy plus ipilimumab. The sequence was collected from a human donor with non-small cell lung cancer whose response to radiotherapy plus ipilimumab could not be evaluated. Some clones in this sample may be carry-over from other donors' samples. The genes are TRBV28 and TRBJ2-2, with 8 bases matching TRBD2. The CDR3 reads CASSPGGSGELFF. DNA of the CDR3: TGTGCCAGCAGCCCGGGAGGGTCCGGGGAGCTGTTTTTT.